This TCR beta chain originates from a study of cytomegalovirus exposure and HLA in healthy donors. Trimming removed 5 bases at V and 2 bases at J, with 9 bases between. CDR1 and CDR2 (germline): MNHNY, SVGAGI (reference sequence). CDR3 length equals 13 residues. In the PCR, 60 Vbeta and 13 Jbeta primers were used. TCRdb's table, derived via immunoSEQ multiplex PCR, lists solely in-frame clones and lacks some. The table has about 180,000 clones, 70% to 85% seen once. In its sample, this clone was seen a few times. Its cognate antigen is unknown. Overall study results and limits: Highly shared sequence variants in one cluster were likely a sequencing artifact. A later analysis found most CMV-associated TCR beta chains apparently HLA-restricted. Among immune exposure information, only CMV serostatus was available. Earlier analysis found most TCR beta V segments productive about 90% or about 30% of the time.

Sequences were obtained from PBMCs. The receptor comes from a girl aged 2-15 years in good health and CMV-seropositive. The chain joins TRBV6-6 to TRBJ1-1; no clear D gene. The CDR3 DNA follows: TGTGCCAGCAGTGGAGGATATAACACTGAAGCTTTCTTT. It translates to CASSGGYNTEAFF.